One and the same sample provided the 25 T cell receptor beta chains below, sequenced in a study of graft-versus-host responses after intestinal transplantation. Generated by immunoSEQ multiplex PCR, the TCRdb table keeps only in-frame clones and is missing some. The sample has around 10,000 clones, almost 95% seen once. This specimen consisted of PBMCs, obtained approximately 10 weeks after transplant. The receptors originated from a human patient who received an intestinal transplant, so some T cells may come from the graft donor.

The DNA of the CDR3 is TGTGCCAGCAGTTTGATATTGTGGGCCGGCGCGGGGGACGAGCAGTACTTC. Its translation is CASSLILWAGAGDEQYF. The V and J genes are TRBV5-8 and TRBJ2-7; TRBD2 agrees at 7 bases. J lost 5 bases, V lost 5 bases, and 19 bases had no gene match. CDR1 SGHTS and CDR2 YDEGEE come from the germline V gene. CDR3 size: 17 residues.

The chain has TRBV30 and TRBJ1-2, with 9 bases identical to TRBD1. Germline CDR1 GTSNPN, CDR2 SVGIG (reference sequence). The CDR3 spans 13 residues. V shed 5 bases, J shed 4 bases, and the junction held 5 bases outside the gene matches. In DNA form, the CDR3 reads TGTGCCTGGTTCACAGGGGGCCCCTATGGCTACACCTTC. Encoded protein: CAWFTGGPYGYTF.

The chain couples TRBV9 to TRBJ1-2, with D perhaps TRBD1 (6 bases). The germline CDR1 and CDR2 sequences are SGDLS and YYNGEE. The CDR3 is 14 residues long. Trimming removed 0 bases at V and 4 bases at J, with 10 bases between. The CDR3: CASSVAAGVYGYTF. In DNA, the CDR3 is TGTGCCAGCAGCGTAGCTGCAGGGGTCTATGGCTACACCTTC.

The sample holds one count of this clone. The V gene is TRBV27, the J gene TRBJ2-5, with D maybe TRBD1 (6 bases). Germline CDR1 and CDR2: MNHEY and SMNVEV (reference sequence). With 3 bases removed from V and 9 bases from J, the gap between germline ends came to 14 bases. The CDR3 extends over 13 amino acids. In nucleotides, the CDR3 is TGTGCCAGCAGTTTCGGTTCAGGGGTAGCCCAGTACTTC. Translated, it gives CASSFGSGVAQYF.

The chain uses TRBV2 and TRBJ2-1; a possible D gene is TRBD2 (6 bases). This CDR3 comprises 17 residues. Trimming took off 7 bases at V and 5 bases at J, with 24 bases between the two ends. CDR1 is SNHLY, CDR2 FYNNEI, per germline. Written as DNA, the CDR3 is TGTGCCAGCAACCGCCGCGGAGCGGGCGGACAAAACAATGAGCAGTTCTTC. Its protein is CASNRRGAGGQNNEQFF.

The V gene is TRBV4-1, the J gene TRBJ1-5; 7 positions agree with TRBD1. The CDR3 is made up of 16 amino acids. CDR1 and CDR2 (germline): MGHRA, YSYEKL. Trimming took 0 bases from V and 7 from J; bases not matched to a gene: 9. The CDR3 region has the DNA TGCGCCAGCAGCCAAGAAAGGGGGGACAGACTGCAGCCCCAGCATTTT. The encoded protein is CASSQERGDRLQPQHF.

CDR3 in amino acids: CASSFGTAKSSGANVLTF. CDR3 in DNA: TGCGCCAGCAGCTTCGGGACAGCCAAGTCCTCTGGGGCCAACGTCCTGACTTTC. V and J are TRBV5-1 and TRBJ2-6, with 7 positions matching TRBD1. J was trimmed by 0 bases and V by 2 bases; bases with no gene match: 8. Germline CDR1 and CDR2: SGHRS and YFSETQ. This CDR3 has 18 amino acids.

CDR3 DNA sequence: TGTGCCAGCAGCTTCCAGGGAGGGGAGACTGAAGCTTTCTTT. Protein product: CASSFQGGETEAFF. V gene TRBV9 combines with J gene TRBJ1-1; a weak D match, TRBD1 (5 bases). This CDR3 has 14 amino acids. Trimming cost V 4 bases and J 5 bases, with 15 bases left between them. In germline, CDR1 is SGDLS, CDR2 YYNGEE.

V usage is TRBV28 and J usage is TRBJ1-5; 7 nucleotides match TRBD1. Germline trimming cut 6 bases from V and 0 bases from J; bases unmatched to any gene: 11. Germline CDR1 reads MDHEN; CDR2 reads SYDVKM. CDR3 length equals 17 residues. The CDR3 bases are TGTGCCAGCAGCCGCTCTCCTCAGGGGGTTAGCAATCAGCCCCAGCATTTT. This codes for CASSRSPQGVSNQPQHF. Based on the CDR3 plus reference TRBV28 and TRBJ1-5, the full variable domain is DVKVTQSSRYLVKRTGEKVFLECVQDMDHENMFWYRQDPGLGLRLIYFSYDVKMKEKGDIPEGYSVSREKKERFSLILESASTNQTSMYLCASSRSPQGVSNQPQHFGDGTRLSIL.

V and J are TRBV27 and TRBJ2-7; no clear D gene. Germline loops: CDR1 MNHEY, CDR2 SMNVEV (reference sequence). CDR3 size: 13 residues. Trimming pared 3 bases from V and 0 bases from J, leaving 6 bases between. For the CDR3, the DNA is TGTGCCAGCAGTTTCGCGGACTCCTACGAGCAGTACTTC. This codes for CASSFADSYEQYF.

The V gene is TRBV19, the J gene TRBJ2-1, with TRBD2 matching 10 bases. The ends lost 10 bases at V and 2 bases at J; junction bases unmatched: 5. Germline V gene sequence: CDR1 LNHDA, CDR2 SQIVND (reference sequence). The CDR3 contains 14 residues. The CDR3 DNA follows: TGTGCCACCACACTAGCGGGAACCTACAATGAGCAGTTCTTC. As protein: CATTLAGTYNEQFF.

The J gene is TRBJ1-1, the V gene TRBV6-5, with D hard to call. Trimming pared 7 bases from V and 6 bases from J, leaving 15 bases between. The CDR3 loop spans 13 amino acids. Germline CDR1 and CDR2: MNHEY and SVGAGI. CDR3 in DNA: TGTGCCAGCAAGAGGGATTTACTCGCTGAAGCTTTCTTT. It codes for CASKRDLLAEAFF.

The V and J genes are TRBV7-8 and TRBJ1-5, with D possibly TRBD1 on 6 matching bases. V shed 1 base and J shed 0 bases, with 13 bases lying between them. CDR3 length: 17 residues. The germline CDR1 and CDR2 sequences are SGHVS and FQNEAQ. The CDR3 sequence: CASSLGATGHSNQPQHF. For the CDR3, the DNA is TGTGCCAGCAGCTTAGGGGCGACAGGACATAGCAATCAGCCCCAGCATTTT.

The CDR3 DNA is TGTGCCAGCAGTCCGTCGGGGGGCCCCGGGGAGCTGTTTTTT. Encoded protein: CASSPSGGPGELFF. This chain joins TRBV7-9 and TRBJ2-2, with D possibly TRBD2 on 7 matching bases. The V gene's germline CDR1 is SEHNR and CDR2 FQNEAQ (reference sequence). This CDR3 comprises 14 residues. V lost 6 bases, J lost 6 bases, and 14 bases lay in between.

The CDR3: CATSRESGLRTDTQYF. The CDR3 DNA reads as TGTGCCACCAGCAGAGAATCGGGACTACGCACAGATACGCAGTATTTT. The chain joins TRBV15 to TRBJ2-3, with 7 bases fitting TRBD2. Germline V gives CDR1 LNHNV, CDR2 YYDKDF (reference sequence). The CDR3 is 16 amino acids. With 0 bases clipped from V and 1 base from J, the junction kept 4 bases outside the gene matches.

A single count supports this clone. The chain is built from TRBV18 and TRBJ1-5, with D possibly matching TRBD1 (5 bases). The CDR3 totals 15 residues. The V gene's germline CDR1 is KGHSH and CDR2 LQKENI. V was cut by 2 bases and J by 7 bases, with 15 bases left in between. The CDR3 is CASSPGRGVEQPQHF. The CDR3 coding sequence is TGTGCCAGCTCACCAGGGCGAGGGGTAGAGCAGCCCCAGCATTTT.

This chain joins TRBV11-2 and TRBJ2-4; D remains unclear. Trimming took 5 bases from V and 0 from J, leaving 14 bases between them. Germline V gives CDR1 SGHAT, CDR2 FQNNGV. The CDR3 is 16 amino acids. The CDR3 loop is CASSIQVNLAKNIQYF. As DNA, the CDR3 is TGTGCCAGCAGCATCCAGGTTAACCTAGCCAAAAACATTCAGTACTTC.

This clone has more than one count but fewer than ten. The rearrangement joins TRBV19 to TRBJ1-1; tentatively, D is TRBD1 (5 bases). Germline V gene lookup returns CDR1 LNHDA and CDR2 SQIVND (reference sequence). V dropped 4 bases and J dropped 7 bases, with 13 bases sitting between them. The CDR3 is 13 amino acids. CDR3: CASSTGQADEAFF. The CDR3 DNA reads TGTGCCAGTAGTACCGGACAAGCTGATGAAGCTTTCTTT.

This chain joins TRBV15 and TRBJ2-2; possibly TRBD1 or TRBD2 for D (5 bases each). The ends were cut back, 4 bases at V and 5 bases at J, with 14 bases in the middle. Germline assignment: CDR1 LNHNV and CDR2 YYDKDF (reference sequence). The CDR3 extends over 15 amino acids. Here the CDR3 reads CATSKDNGGTGELFF. CDR3 sequence (DNA): TGTGCCACCAGCAAGGACAATGGGGGTACCGGGGAGCTGTTTTTT.

This chain links TRBV6-4 with TRBJ2-1; 7 bases map to TRBD1. The ends lost 0 bases at V and 6 bases at J; junction bases unmatched: 8. Germline V gene lookup returns CDR1 MRHNA and CDR2 SNTAGT. The CDR3 totals 16 residues. CDR3 protein: CASSDSIRQGINEQFF. The CDR3 nucleotides are TGTGCCAGCAGTGACTCGATTCGACAGGGAATCAATGAGCAGTTCTTC.

The CDR3 region has the DNA TGTGCCAGCAGCTTAGCGGAGGTTTTCTATGGCTACACCTTC. It encodes CASSLAEVFYGYTF. The chain joins TRBV7-9 to TRBJ1-2, with unresolved D. The V and J ends lost 0 bases and 4 bases respectively, with 9 bases between them. Germline CDR1 is SEHNR and CDR2 is FQNEAQ (reference sequence). The CDR3 spans 14 residues.

The J gene is TRBJ2-2, the V gene TRBV4-1, with 9 positions matching TRBD2. CDR3 size: 15 residues. V was pared by 9 bases and J by 2 bases, with 7 bases of the junction left unmatched. Germline CDR1 MGHRA, CDR2 YSYEKL. The CDR3 spells CASNGLAGNTGELFF. For the CDR3, the DNA is TGCGCCAGTAATGGGCTAGCGGGAAACACCGGGGAGCTGTTTTTT.

The rearrangement links TRBV29-1 to TRBJ1-1; 9 nucleotides align to TRBD1. The CDR3 covers 14 residues. V lost 8 bases and J lost 6; bases outside the gene matches: 13. CDR1 SQVTM and CDR2 ANQGSEA come from the germline V gene. In DNA, the CDR3 is TGCAGCACCCTGCCGGGACAGGGCTTTGCTGAAGCTTTCTTT. It yields the protein CSTLPGQGFAEAFF.

This rearrangement joins TRBV4-1 to TRBJ2-7, with 10 bases fitting TRBD2. This CDR3 is built from 15 residues. Trimming cost V 3 bases and J 2 bases; bases outside gene matches: 4. Germline V CDR1 and CDR2: MGHRA, YSYEKL. CDR3 coding DNA: TGCGCCAGCAGCCACCGGCTAGCGGGAGCCTACGAGCAGTACTTC. As protein: CASSHRLAGAYEQYF.

The gene calls are TRBV9 and TRBJ1-1; no definite D call. CDR3 length: 12 amino acids. Trimming pared 1 base from V and 7 bases from J, leaving 8 bases between. Germline V lookup: CDR1 SGDLS, CDR2 YYNGEE. CDR3 nucleotides: TGTGCCAGCAGCGTAACACCCCGTGAAGCTTTCTTT. Protein: CASSVTPREAFF.